Listed below are T cell receptor beta chains from one sample, sequenced in a study of a mutant IDH1 vaccine in newly diagnosed glioma. Assay used: immunoSEQ multiplex PCR; TCRdb lists only in-frame clones, some missing. This table holds 35,000 to 50,000 clones, around 92% found once. No antigen has been assigned to these receptors. The sample was PBMCs, taken from a glioma patient whose treatment included an IDH1 peptide vaccine. The receptors originated from a man aged 50 to 60 with glioma. Both conserved end residues are part of each CDR3. The D gene is left open where the match is weak.

.	TRBV30	TRBJ2-2	CAWTGSRAGELFF
.	TRBV6-6	TRBJ2-2	CASSYPGSAGELFF
.	TRBV19	TRBJ1-1	CASTQTGMNTEAFF
.	TRBV10-3	TRBJ2-7	CATRGNLEQYF
TRBD1	TRBV28	TRBJ1-1	CASSLLTGVSEAFF
TRBD1	TRBV2	TRBJ1-2	CASSADTSAGGDPYYGYTF
.	TRBV19	TRBJ1-1	CASIQGFGTEAFF
.	TRBV7-9	TRBJ1-3	CASSLARPISGNTIYF
.	TRBV2	TRBJ2-1	CASSQMWDPERNEQFF
.	TRBV21-1	TRBJ2-1	CASSKDLGSEQFF
TRBD2	TRBV7-9	TRBJ2-1	CASSLEASGSSYNEQFF
.	TRBV13	TRBJ1-3	CASSLSGGRNTIYF
TRBD1	TRBV2	TRBJ1-1	CASSLRDSYAEAFF
.	TRBV9	TRBJ1-1	CASVRDPLGNTEAFF
.	TRBV19	TRBJ2-7	CASSRSLSYEQYF
TRBD2	TRBV18	TRBJ2-4	CASSISSSSGGQNIQYF
.	TRBV18	TRBJ1-1	CASSPQGQAYTEAFF
.	TRBV7-2	TRBJ2-7	CASTANHGHYEQYF
.	TRBV5-5	TRBJ2-7	CASSPPSYEQYF
.	TRBV11-2	TRBJ1-1	CASSAPFGGRKNAGAFF
.	TRBV27	TRBJ2-7	CASSSEWGTRSYEQYF
.	TRBV27	TRBJ2-1	CASTSLGGSNNEQFF
TRBD1	TRBV10-3	TRBJ2-3	CAIGRQGAEADTQYF
.	TRBV7-2	TRBJ2-3	CASSLEVGAPDTQYF
TRBD2	TRBV9	TRBJ2-2	CASSVATSGAATGELFF
.	TRBV5-1	TRBJ2-3	CASSPPASGDTQYF
.	TRBV30	TRBJ1-1	CAWGLTENTEAFF
TRBD1	TRBV9	TRBJ2-7	CASSVAATGVAYEQYF
.	TRBV13	TRBJ2-7	CASSEGPSSSYEQYF
.	TRBV29-1	TRBJ2-7	CSVARAYEQYF
TRBD1	TRBV5-1	TRBJ1-6	CASSWSPDRGSPLHF
TRBD2	TRBV6-1	TRBJ2-7	CASSEGVIAGTYEQYF
.	TRBV27	TRBJ2-7	CASSLSTLSVDEQYF
TRBD2	TRBV6-5	TRBJ2-7	CASSYGLAHGYEQYF
.	TRBV5-1	TRBJ2-1	CASSLGDRGEQFF
.	TRBV15	TRBJ2-2	CATSELSAGELFF
.	TRBV19	TRBJ1-5	CASSMEGYYNQPQHF
.	TRBV5-6	TRBJ1-1	CASSLAATEAFF
.	TRBV27	TRBJ1-6	CASSLTGNYNSPLHF
TRBD1	TRBV18	TRBJ1-5	CASQQGAYQPQHF
.	TRBV30	TRBJ1-2	CAWSPVGRRYGYTF
.	TRBV29-1	TRBJ2-2	CSVAVRSNTGELFF
.	TRBV30	TRBJ1-4	CAWGRTGIAHGKLFF
.	TRBV5-6	TRBJ1-2	CASSLAGGDYGYTF
TRBD1	TRBV7-2	TRBJ1-6	CASSLGQGNHSPLHF